The text below deals with one TCR beta chain. Antigen: not known. Some clones are missing from TCRdb's copy, which holds only in-frame ones; the method was immunoSEQ multiplex PCR. The sample includes roughly 550,000 clones, around 95% of them seen just once. Only CD45RO-negative cells positively selected for CCR7 counted as naive CD8 cells, so terminally differentiated effector memory CD45RA+ cells were excluded. These data come from a study of shared clonotypes between healthy human individuals. This CDR3 is 14 amino acids long. J gave up 2 bases and V 3 bases, and 5 bases lay outside the gene matches. Germline V gene lookup returns CDR1 GTSNPN and CDR2 SVGIG (reference sequence). Whole-study findings and limits: Generation probabilities were higher for clonotypes shared across all four sorted-subset donors than for unshared ones.

Sequenced sample: naive CD8+ T cells sorted from blood. The rearrangement joins TRBV30 to TRBJ2-7, with TRBD2 identical over 9 bases. This clonotype was obtained from a woman in her 30s in good health. CDR3 DNA: TGTGCCTGGAGCATAGCTAGCGGGGCCTACGAGCAGTACTTC. Encoded protein: CAWSIASGAYEQYF.